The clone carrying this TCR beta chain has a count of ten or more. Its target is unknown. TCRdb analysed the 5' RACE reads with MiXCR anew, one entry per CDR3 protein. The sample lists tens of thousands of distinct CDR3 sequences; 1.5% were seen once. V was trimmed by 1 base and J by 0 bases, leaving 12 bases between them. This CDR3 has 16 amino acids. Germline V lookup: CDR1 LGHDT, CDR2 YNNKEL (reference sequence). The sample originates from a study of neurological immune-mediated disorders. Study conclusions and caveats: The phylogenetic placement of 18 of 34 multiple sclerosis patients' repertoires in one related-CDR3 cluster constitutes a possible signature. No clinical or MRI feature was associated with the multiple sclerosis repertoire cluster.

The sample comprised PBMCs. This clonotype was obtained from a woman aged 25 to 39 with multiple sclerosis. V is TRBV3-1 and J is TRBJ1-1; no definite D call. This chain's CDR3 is CASSQVPGVMNTEAFF. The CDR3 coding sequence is TGTGCCAGCAGCCAAGTTCCCGGGGTCATGAACACTGAAGCTTTCTTT.